This is a list of T cell receptor beta chains from one sample in a study of blood T cell repertoires in COVID-19. Libraries were prepared by immunoSEQ multiplex PCR; TCRdb keeps only in-frame clonotypes and omits some of them. The sample holds about 180,000 clones, about nine tenths seen once. Source material: PBMCs or T cells enriched from blood (not recorded which). These receptor sequences come from a young woman who had recovered from COVID-19. Both conserved end residues are part of each CDR3. Fields, in order: D gene, clone size, CDR3 length, V gene, J gene, CDR3 DNA, CDR3 protein. The D gene is left open where the match is weak. Expanded clones get a size class; other rows say once, few or many, or leave the size out.

TRBD1	.	18	TRBV10-1	TRBJ1-6	TGCGCCAGCAGTGATCGGAGACAGGGGGTCTACTTTAATTCACCCCTCCACTTT	CASSDRRQGVYFNSPLHF
.	.	13	TRBV7-9	TRBJ2-7	TGTGCCAGCAGCTTAGAGGGGCTGAGGGAGCAGTACTTC	CASSLEGLREQYF
TRBD2	.	17	TRBV7-2	TRBJ2-3	TGTGCCAGCAGCTACGGCGGGGGGACGCGAAGCACAGATACGCAGTATTTT	CASSYGGGTRSTDTQYF
TRBD2	.	14	TRBV7-2	TRBJ2-7	TGTGCCAGCAGCTTAGGACTAGCGGTTGTTGAGCAGTACTTC	CASSLGLAVVEQYF
.	.	12	TRBV3-1/TRBV3-2	TRBJ2-7	TGTGCCAGCAGCCGACAGGGCGTAGCGGAGTACTTC	CASSRQGVAEYF
TRBD1	.	15	TRBV4-1	TRBJ1-5	TGCGCCAGCAGCTGGACAGGGGATAGCAATCAGCCCCAGCATTTT	CASSWTGDSNQPQHF
.	.	16	TRBV27	TRBJ1-6	TGTGCCAGCAGTTCAGGGATAAGCTCCTATAATTCACCCCTCCACTTT	CASSSGISSYNSPLHF
.	.	11	TRBV18	TRBJ2-5	TGTGCCAGCTCACCCGGAGAGACCCAGTACTTC	CASSPGETQYF
TRBD1	.	15	TRBV2	TRBJ2-1	TGTGCCAGTTACAGGGGGACTCTCTCCTACAATGAGCAGTTCTTC	CASYRGTLSYNEQFF
.	.	12	TRBV30	TRBJ2-7	TGTGCCGTGGCCAGCGGTCCCTACGAGCAGTACTTC	CAVASGPYEQYF
TRBD2	.	19	TRBV9	TRBJ2-1	TGTGCCAGCAGCGTAGGTCTAGCGGGAGTATTAGGCTCCTACAATGAGCAGTTCTTC	CASSVGLAGVLGSYNEQFF
.	.	15	TRBV28	TRBJ1-2	TGTGCCAGCAGTCCGCTTGGAGCGGAGGACTATGGCTACACCTTC	CASSPLGAEDYGYTF
.	few	16	TRBV28	TRBJ1-4	TGTGCCAGCAGTTTATCGTCGGAGGGCGCTAGGGAAAAACTGTTTTTT	CASSLSSEGAREKLFF
TRBD1	.	13	TRBV6-5	TRBJ2-7	TGTGCCAGCAGGGCAGGGGGCATCTACGAGCAGTACTTC	CASRAGGIYEQYF
TRBD1	.	13	TRBV2	TRBJ1-1	TGTGCCAGCAGGACAGGGGGACAACCAGAGGCTTTCTTT	CASRTGGQPEAFF
.	.	16	TRBV5-8	TRBJ2-7	TGTGCCAGCAGCTTGCTCTCAGTCCATCTGGGCGCCGAGCAGTACTTC	CASSLLSVHLGAEQYF
.	.	14	TRBV28	TRBJ1-2	TGTGCCAGCAGTCCTGCGGGGGCTAACTATGGCTACACCTTC	CASSPAGANYGYTF
.	.	14	TRBV24-1	TRBJ1-2	TGTGCCACCAGTTCTGCCCAGAGCCTAGGAGGCTACACCTTC	CATSSAQSLGGYTF
.	few	16	TRBV29-1	TRBJ1-2	TGCAGCGTTGAAGATCTCAGAGGGAGTATAAACTATGGCTACACCTTC	CSVEDLRGSINYGYTF
.	.	12	TRBV3-1/TRBV3-2	TRBJ1-2	TGTGCCAGCAGCCCCCCGGCAGGTGGCTACACCTTC	CASSPPAGGYTF
TRBD1	.	13	TRBV6-1	TRBJ1-1	TGTGCCAGCAGTGACGGGACAGGGCGGGTAGCTTTCTTT	CASSDGTGRVAFF
.	few	14	TRBV7-9	TRBJ1-4	TGTGCCAGCAGCTTAGTCGGAGCGGGGGAAAAACTGTTTTTT	CASSLVGAGEKLFF
.	.	14	TRBV5-1	TRBJ2-7	TGCGCCAGCAGCTTCGGAGCTTCAGTCTCCGAGCAGTACTTC	CASSFGASVSEQYF
.	once	15	TRBV5-1	TRBJ2-2	TGCGCCAGCAGCCTGGGATTACTAGGCTCCGGGGAGCTGTTTTTT	CASSLGLLGSGELFF
TRBD1	.	16	TRBV5-1	TRBJ2-7	TGCGCCAGCAGCAAGGGGCAGGGGGCTATGATCTACGAGCAGTACTTC	CASSKGQGAMIYEQYF
TRBD2	.	14	TRBV29-1	TRBJ2-7	TGCAGCGTCCGCCTGGGGGGGGGATCCTACGAGCAGTACTTC	CSVRLGGGSYEQYF
TRBD2	.	16	TRBV19	TRBJ2-4	TGTGCCAGTAGTATGGGAAGGGCGGGAGGAAAAAACATTCAGTACTTC	CASSMGRAGGKNIQYF
TRBD1	.	15	TRBV24-1	TRBJ2-5	TGTGCCACCAGTGACCGGGACAGAGGCCAAGAGACCCAGTACTTC	CATSDRDRGQETQYF
.	.	15	TRBV4-3	TRBJ2-3	TGCGCCAGCAGCCAAGACTTCGAGGGCCCAGATACGCAGTATTTT	CASSQDFEGPDTQYF
.	.	14	TRBV24-1	TRBJ2-7	TGTGCCACCAGTGTAGGACAAGAACCTTACGAGCAGTACTTC	CATSVGQEPYEQYF
.	.	14	TRBV7-7	TRBJ2-2	TGTGCTAGCAGGTTCCAGTTTAATACCGGGGAGCTGTTTTTT	CASRFQFNTGELFF
TRBD1	.	13	TRBV6-5	TRBJ1-1	TGTGCCAGCAGCCTCGGACAGGGAACTGAAGCTTTCTTT	CASSLGQGTEAFF
TRBD1	many	16	TRBV29-1	TRBJ2-2	TGCAGCGTTGAAGATCTTGGACAGGGAGAAACCGGGGAGCTGTTTTTT	CSVEDLGQGETGELFF
.	.	17	TRBV4-3	TRBJ2-2	TGCGCCAGCAGCCAATATTCCCCGGGAGCCTACACCGGGGAGCTGTTTTTT	CASSQYSPGAYTGELFF